A selection of T cell receptor beta chains follows, all from one sample in a study of T cells after yellow fever vaccination. One entry per CDR3 protein results from TCRdb running MiXCR on the 5' RACE reads. This sample yields about 94,000 distinct CDR3 sequences, of which roughly 10% are seen a single time; roughly 15% belongs to the top ten. Specimen: CD8+ T cells not binding an NS4B(214-222) dextramer, sorted from PBMCs, collected around 15 days after the first yellow fever vaccination. These receptors all come from a man between 18 and 29 years old who received the YFV17D yellow fever vaccine. Both conserved end residues are part of each CDR3. Each record gives: D gene, J gene, CDR3 length, V gene, clone size, CDR3 protein, CDR3 DNA. A D gene is named only where the DNA matches it firmly. The size field is filled for only some rows; it gives once, few, many or a size class.

>TRBD1|TRBJ1-4|14|TRBV7-9|NA
CASSQDREIEKLFF
TGTGCCAGCAGTCAGGACAGGGAGATCGAAAAACTGTTTTTT
>TRBD1|TRBJ2-1|15|TRBV9|NA
CASSVRDREYNEQFF
TGTGCCAGCAGCGTCCGGGACAGGGAGTACAATGAGCAGTTCTTC
>TRBD1|TRBJ1-1|14|TRBV12-3/TRBV12-4|NA
CASRSGQGSSEAFF
TGTGCCAGCAGGTCGGGACAGGGGAGCTCTGAAGCTTTCTTT
>NA|TRBJ1-4|16|TRBV4-1|NA
CASSQVSIATNEKLFF
TGCGCCAGCAGCCAAGTTTCCATAGCAACTAATGAAAAACTGTTTTTT
>NA|TRBJ2-2|14|TRBV6-2/TRBV6-3|NA
CASRGIRRTGELFF
TGTGCCAGCAGGGGCATCAGACGGACCGGGGAGCTGTTTTTT
>NA|TRBJ1-1|13|TRBV2|few
CASNWELNTEAFF
TGTGCCAGCAATTGGGAGCTGAACACTGAAGCTTTCTTT
>NA|TRBJ1-2|15|TRBV4-1|NA
CASSQEDSWGDGYTF
TGCGCCAGCAGCCAAGAGGACAGCTGGGGGGACGGCTACACCTTC
>TRBD1|TRBJ1-5|15|TRBV20-1|NA
CSARPGTGGFQPQHF
TGCAGTGCTAGACCGGGGACAGGGGGCTTTCAGCCCCAGCATTTT
>NA|TRBJ2-4|14|TRBV9|few
CASSSEGGGNIQYF
TGTGCCAGCAGCTCCGAGGGAGGGGGAAACATTCAGTACTTC
>NA|TRBJ2-7|13|TRBV7-8|NA
CASSLRAGNEQYF
TGTGCCAGCAGCTTAAGGGCGGGCAACGAGCAGTACTTC
>NA|TRBJ2-7|13|TRBV7-6|NA
CASSPGPLYEQYF
TGTGCCAGCAGCCCCGGGCCTCTCTACGAGCAGTACTTC
>TRBD2|TRBJ2-7|14|TRBV27|NA
CASSLRAGVFEQYF
TGTGCCAGCAGTTTAAGGGCGGGAGTCTTCGAGCAGTACTTC